The 25 T cell receptor beta chains below all came from one sample that was sequenced in a study of T cell repertoires in cytomegalovirus infection. Using its own MiXCR run on the reads, TCRdb lists one record per CDR3 protein. The sample shows about 920,000 distinct CDR3 sequences, about 33% of them seen only once. Their antigens are not known. Sequencing used cultured CD8+ T cells from PBMCs, obtained from culture after CMV antigen stimulation. These receptors were taken from a human donor in good health (CMV status not recorded). Some clones in this sample may be carry-over from other donors' samples.

The gene calls are TRBV7-9 and TRBJ2-5; D gene ambiguous. This CDR3 contains 13 residues. V gave up 5 bases and J gave up 1 base, with 8 bases separating them. Germline V gene sequence: CDR1 SEHNR, CDR2 FQNEAQ (reference sequence). The CDR3 loop is CASSGVSQETQYF. The CDR3 DNA sequence: TGTGCCAGCAGCGGAGTCTCCCAAGAGACCCAGTACTTC.

The gene calls are TRBV15 and TRBJ2-7; D gene uncertain. The CDR3 spans 14 residues. Germline V gene lookup returns CDR1 LNHNV and CDR2 YYDKDF (reference sequence). The V gene lost 1 base and the J gene lost 0 bases, with 7 bases spanning the gap. The CDR3 DNA reads as TGTGCCACCAGCAGAGGCGGTGGCTCCTACGAGCAGTACGTC. Translating gives CATSRGGGSYEQYV.

There are a few counts of this clonotype. The chain combines TRBV27 with TRBJ2-5; 7 bases match TRBD1. Germline V gives CDR1 MNHEY, CDR2 SMNVEV (reference sequence). The CDR3 is made up of 14 amino acids. Trimming cost V 5 bases and J 3 bases; bases outside gene matches: 6. The CDR3 sequence is CASSLGQKKETQYF. In nucleotides, the CDR3 is TGTGCCAGCAGTCTGGGACAGAAGAAAGAGACCCAGTACTTC.

The chain couples TRBV19 to TRBJ2-2; D ambiguous. The CDR3 extends over 13 amino acids. Trimming removed 8 bases from V and 1 base from J, with 8 bases in between. CDR1 LNHDA and CDR2 SQIVND come from the germline V gene (reference sequence). This CDR3 reads CASWTVNTGELFF. CDR3 sequence (DNA): TGTGCCAGTTGGACCGTGAACACCGGGGAGCTGTTTTTT.

The chain links TRBV7-6 to TRBJ2-5; possible D gene TRBD2, 5 bases. This CDR3 contains 16 residues. With 4 bases removed from V and 5 bases from J, the gap between germline ends came to 20 bases. The germline gives CDR1 SGHVS, CDR2 FNYEAQ. The CDR3 sequence: CASSSAGGPARETQYF. For the CDR3, the DNA is TGTGCCAGCAGCTCGGCAGGAGGCCCGGCTAGGGAGACCCAGTACTTC.

The table lists this clonotype with many counts. The chain recombines TRBV7-9 with TRBJ2-1, with 7 nucleotides matching TRBD1. Germline values: CDR1 SEHNR, CDR2 FQNEAQ (reference sequence). The V gene end was trimmed by 2 bases and the J gene end by 0 bases; junction bases not matched to a gene: 19. This CDR3 region has 21 residues. The CDR3 sequence is CASSLLVFSQTTGSSYNEQFF. As DNA, the CDR3 is TGTGCCAGCAGCTTATTGGTTTTTTCGCAAACGACAGGGAGCTCCTACAATGAGCAGTTCTTC.

This clonotype was counted at least ten times. The genes are TRBV7-2 and TRBJ1-2, with 7 bases lining up with TRBD1. V shed 1 base, J shed 4 bases, and the junction held 6 bases outside the gene matches. The CDR3 is made up of 15 amino acids. In germline, CDR1 is SGHTA, CDR2 FQGNSA. The CDR3 coding sequence is TGTGCCAGCAGCTTAGTAGGCAGGGGGGTCTATGGCTACACCTTC. This translates into CASSLVGRGVYGYTF. Variable domain in full (rest from reference TRBV7-2 and TRBJ1-2): GAGVSQSPSNKVTEKGKDVELRCDPISGHTALYWYRQSLGQGLEFLIYFQGNSAPDKSGLPSDRFSAERTGGSVSTLTIQRTQQEDSAVYLCASSLVGRGVYGYTFGSGTRLTVV.

The chain employs TRBV20-1 and TRBJ2-2; TRBD1 agrees at 8 bases. The CDR3 is made up of 15 amino acids. After removal of 0 bases from V and 6 bases from J, the junction contained 6 bases not matched to a gene. Germline lookup yields CDR1 DFQATT and CDR2 SNEGSKA (reference sequence). The CDR3 DNA reads TGCAGTGCTAGAGACCGGACAGGGACCGCCGGGGAGCTGTTTTTT. The encoded protein is CSARDRTGTAGELFF.

Only a few counts were recorded for this clonotype. The chain has TRBV6-1 and TRBJ2-3; 8 bases match TRBD2. Germline CDR1 is MNHNS and CDR2 is SASEGT. J was trimmed by 1 base and V by 4 bases; bases with no gene match: 10. This CDR3 comprises 17 residues. The CDR3 reads CASSGLAGRTGTDTQYF. CDR3 nucleotides: TGTGCCAGCAGTGGTTTAGCGGGGCGAACCGGCACAGATACGCAGTATTTT.

The sample holds a few counts of this clonotype. The V and J genes are TRBV6-2 or TRBV6-3 and TRBJ2-7; perhaps D is TRBD1 or TRBD2 (5 bases each). CDR3 size: 15 residues. Germline CDR1 and CDR2: MNHEY and SVGEGT. Trimming took 6 bases from V and 2 from J, leaving 17 bases between them. In DNA form, the CDR3 reads TGTGCCAGCAGCCATGAGGGGTACGGTCCCTACGAGCAGTACGTC. Encoded protein: CASSHEGYGPYEQYV.

V gene TRBV7-8 combines with J gene TRBJ1-5; D might be TRBD1 (5 bases). This CDR3 contains 16 residues. Germline CDR1 and CDR2: SGHVS and FQNEAQ. V gave up 5 bases and J gave up 7 bases, with 21 bases separating them. The CDR3 spells CASSARTRETRQPQHF. CDR3 DNA: TGTGCCAGCAGCGCTAGAACCAGGGAGACTCGGCAGCCCCAGCATTTT.

V gene TRBV20-1 combines with J gene TRBJ2-1; D might be TRBD1 (6 bases). V gave up 3 bases and J gave up 4 bases, with 10 bases separating them. Germline CDR1 is DFQATT and CDR2 is SNEGSKA (reference sequence). The CDR3 contains 13 residues. The CDR3 protein is CSASRGRYNEQFF. Here the CDR3 DNA reads TGCAGTGCTAGCAGGGGCAGATACAATGAGCAGTTCTTC.

This clonotype was seen a handful of times. Here the CDR3 DNA reads TGTGCCAGCAGTTACACGGGTGCGTACACTGAAGCTTTCTTT. It yields the protein CASSYTGAYTEAFF. V and J are TRBV6-6 and TRBJ1-1; D is ambiguous. The CDR3 loop spans 14 amino acids. Germline V lookup: CDR1 MNHNY, CDR2 SVGAGI (reference sequence). Trimming pared 2 bases from V and 3 bases from J, leaving 10 bases between.

This clonotype was picked up many times. The chain joins TRBV7-2 to TRBJ2-5; 8 bases are shared with TRBD1. This CDR3 has 15 residues. Per germline, CDR1 SGHTA and CDR2 FQGNSA. With V trimmed by 5 bases and J by 4 bases, 9 bases remained unmatched. Here the CDR3 DNA reads TGTGCCAGCAGCCCACGGGACAGGCCTGGAGAGACCCAGTACTTC. This translates into CASSPRDRPGETQYF.

The chain carries TRBV4-1 and TRBJ2-1; D possibly corresponds to TRBD1 (5 bases). Germline loops: CDR1 MGHRA, CDR2 YSYEKL. This CDR3 contains 17 residues. V was pared by 3 bases and J by 0 bases, with 15 bases between. The DNA for the CDR3 is TGCGCCAGCAGCCATCCATCCCAGGGCAGCTCCTACAATGAGCAGTTCTTC. Its translation is CASSHPSQGSSYNEQFF.

The rearrangement links TRBV28 to TRBJ2-3; TRBD2 matches at 14 bases. The CDR3 sequence is 14 residues long. V lost 6 bases, J lost 6 bases, and 2 bases stayed unmatched. Germline-derived CDR1 and CDR2 are MDHEN and SYDVKM. CDR3 in amino acids: CASRGLAGVDTQYF. Here the CDR3 DNA reads TGTGCCAGCAGGGGACTAGCGGGGGTCGATACGCAGTATTTT.

This clonotype was picked up a small number of times. The CDR3 here is CASSESEGFSSYNEQFF. The CDR3 DNA reads TGTGCCAGCAGTGAATCGGAGGGCTTCAGCTCCTACAATGAGCAGTTCTTC. The chain carries TRBV6-1 and TRBJ2-1; maybe TRBD2 (6 bases). CDR3 length: 17 amino acids. Germline V gene lookup returns CDR1 MNHNS and CDR2 SASEGT. The V end was cut by 2 bases, the J end by 0 bases, with 14 bases between.

This clonotype occurred a few times. This chain links TRBV7-6 with TRBJ2-3, with 8 positions matching TRBD2. The CDR3 extends over 16 amino acids. V was clipped by 3 bases and J by 2 bases; unmatched bases: 7. Germline lookup yields CDR1 SGHVS and CDR2 FNYEAQ. This chain's CDR3 is CASSLVAGPTTDTQYF. The CDR3 coding sequence is TGTGCCAGCAGCTTGGTAGCGGGGCCTACCACAGATACGCAGTATTTT.

DNA of the CDR3: TGTGCCAGTAGTAGCCGGGACTTTTCTAATGAAAAACTGTTTTTT. Translated: CASSSRDFSNEKLFF. The chain recombines TRBV19 with TRBJ1-4, with a tentative D call TRBD1 (5 bases). The CDR3 extends over 15 amino acids. Germline V lookup: CDR1 LNHDA, CDR2 SQIVND (reference sequence). The ends were cut back, 4 bases at V and 3 bases at J, with 12 bases in the middle.

The rearrangement joins TRBV3-1 to TRBJ2-1, with D uncertain. Germline V gene data show CDR1 as LGHDT and CDR2 as YNNKEL (reference sequence). This CDR3 is 14 amino acids long. V was clipped by 3 bases and J by 0 bases, with 6 bases between them. CDR3 amino acids: CASSHGFSYNEQFF. The DNA of the CDR3 is TGTGCCAGCAGCCATGGTTTCTCCTACAATGAGCAGTTCTTC.

This clonotype was counted between two and nine times. The CDR3 loop is CASGEFRPTGYEQYV. CDR3 DNA: TGTGCCAGCGGAGAATTTCGACCGACCGGCTACGAGCAGTACGTC. V and J are TRBV6-1 and TRBJ2-7; D is undetermined. The V and J ends lost 8 bases and 3 bases respectively, with 20 bases between them. Germline lookup yields CDR1 MNHNS and CDR2 SASEGT. The CDR3 covers 15 residues.

Notes on this clonotype: A clone one base away is much larger, so this may be a read error. This chain links TRBV12-3 or TRBV12-4 with TRBJ2-5; D is possibly TRBD1 (6 bases). V was clipped by 8 bases and J by 2 bases, with 18 bases between them. The CDR3 contains 15 residues. As DNA, the CDR3 is TGTGCCAGCGACACCCCTCTTAGGGGGCAAGAGACCCAGTACTTC. Translation: CASDTPLRGQETQYF.

The J gene is TRBJ2-1, the V gene TRBV4-1; the match to TRBD1 covers 9 bases. Trimming at V came to 0 bases and at J to 8 bases, leaving 14 bases not matched to a gene. Germline CDR1 reads MGHRA; CDR2 reads YSYEKL. This CDR3 is 18 amino acids long. The CDR3: CASSQEVRLGQGVYEQFF. Here the CDR3 DNA reads TGCGCCAGCAGCCAAGAAGTAAGATTGGGACAGGGAGTGTATGAGCAGTTCTTC.

The chain combines TRBV28 with TRBJ2-2; the D is unclear. This CDR3 contains 13 residues. V gave up 3 bases and J gave up 6 bases, with 8 bases separating them. The germline CDR1 and CDR2 sequences are MDHEN and SYDVKM. The CDR3 coding sequence is TGTGCCAGCAGTTTTACCCCTTCCGGGGAGCTGTTTTTT. Its protein product is CASSFTPSGELFF. Using reference TRBV28 and TRBJ2-2 for the parts outside the CDR3, the full variable domain is DVKVTQSSRYLVKRTGEKVFLECVQDMDHENMFWYRQDPGLGLRLIYFSYDVKMKEKGDIPEGYSVSREKKERFSLILESASTNQTSMYLCASSFTPSGELFFGEGSRLTVL.

This clonotype was counted between two and nine times. The chain joins TRBV6-6 to TRBJ2-6; 7 nucleotides match TRBD1. From germline, CDR1 is MNHNY and CDR2 SVGAGI (reference sequence). CDR3 length: 17 residues. Unmatched junction bases numbered 3, after V lost 0 bases and J lost 1 base. The chain's CDR3 is CASSYSTGKSGANVLTF. The CDR3 DNA reads as TGTGCCAGCAGTTACTCGACAGGGAAGTCTGGGGCCAACGTCCTGACTTTC.